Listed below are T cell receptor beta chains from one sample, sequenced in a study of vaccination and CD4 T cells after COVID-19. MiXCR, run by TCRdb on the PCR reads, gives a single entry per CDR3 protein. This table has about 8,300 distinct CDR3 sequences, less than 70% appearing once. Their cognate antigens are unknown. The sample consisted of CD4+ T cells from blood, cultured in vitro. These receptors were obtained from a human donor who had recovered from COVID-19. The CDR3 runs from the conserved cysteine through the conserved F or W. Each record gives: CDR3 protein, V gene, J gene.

CASSLVTGGGSNQPQHF	TRBV7-8	TRBJ1-5
CASSLGVRGGTDTQYF	TRBV7-2	TRBJ2-3
CASNPQGAERQPQHF	TRBV2	TRBJ1-5
CASSLGGVSATQYF	TRBV7-9	TRBJ2-5
CASSETRAKGQPQHF	TRBV2	TRBJ1-5
CSARDLRAGSNQPQHF	TRBV20-1	TRBJ1-5
CSAKTSSGANVLTF	TRBV20-1	TRBJ2-6
CASSPTGYTEAFF	TRBV18	TRBJ1-1
CASFGGGASPGELFF	TRBV27	TRBJ2-2
CASSSRVSTDTQYF	TRBV5-4	TRBJ2-3
CASSLGSSYEQYF	TRBV5-4	TRBJ2-7